This TCR beta chain originates from a study of cytomegalovirus exposure and HLA in healthy donors. Study results and limitations: TCR sequences were mostly rare, though some public TCRs occurred in many donors. When the data were analyzed later, several of the most significant clusters appeared to be linked to common viral pathogens.

PCR used 60 Vbeta primers and 13 Jbeta primers. Clones were read by immunoSEQ multiplex PCR, and TCRdb kept only the in-frame ones, dropping some. The sample includes some 110,000 clones, approximately 67% of them seen just once. V lost 8 bases and J lost 5; bases outside the gene matches: 10. CDR1 and CDR2 (germline): MDHEN, SYDVKM. The CDR3 extends over 15 amino acids. Healthy individuals who donated bone marrow served as the donors. On this clone itself: Antigen unknown.

The sequencing input was PBMCs. This clonotype was sampled from a young man in good health and CMV-seronegative. The chain uses TRBV28 and TRBJ2-1; TRBD2 aligns across 9 bases. The CDR3 loop reads CASRRGLAENNEQFF. In DNA form, the CDR3 reads TGTGCCAGCCGGCGGGGACTAGCAGAGAACAATGAGCAGTTCTTC. The full variable domain, with the rest looked up from reference TRBV28 and TRBJ2-1, is DVKVTQSSRYLVKRTGEKVFLECVQDMDHENMFWYRQDPGLGLRLIYFSYDVKMKEKGDIPEGYSVSREKKERFSLILESASTNQTSMYLCASRRGLAENNEQFFGPGTRLTVL.